Below, 7 T cell receptor beta chains from the same sample are listed, as sequenced in a study of shared clonotypes between healthy human individuals. Produced via immunoSEQ multiplex PCR; TCRdb's table is partial and in-frame only. The data contain more than 550,000 clones, about 91% of them seen just once; the ten biggest clones take up more than 20%. CD45RO-negative, CCR7-positively selected cells formed the naive CD8 fraction, excluding terminally differentiated effector memory CD45RA+ cells. Sequenced material: naive CD8+ T cells sorted from blood. The receptors were gathered from a man aged 25 to 45 in good health.

V gene TRBV6-1 combines with J gene TRBJ2-1, with D maybe TRBD1 (5 bases). Deletions cut 7 bases from V and 0 bases from J, with 13 bases between. The CDR3 loop spans 15 amino acids. Germline assignment: CDR1 MNHNS and CDR2 SASEGT. In DNA form, the CDR3 reads TGTGCCAGCAACGTATGGGGCAGCTCCTACAATGAGCAGTTCTTC. Translated, it gives CASNVWGSSYNEQFF.

This chain links TRBV4-1 with TRBJ2-6, with D hard to call. The CDR3 extends over 17 amino acids. V shed 4 bases and J shed 1 base, with 14 bases lying between them. Looked up from germline, CDR1 is MGHRA and CDR2 is YSYEKL. This CDR3 is CASSLIPSWSGANVLTF. CDR3 coding DNA: TGCGCCAGCAGCCTTATCCCAAGCTGGTCTGGGGCCAACGTCCTGACTTTC.

V gene TRBV5-1 combines with J gene TRBJ2-3, with 10 bases that match TRBD2. Germline CDR1 is SGHRS and CDR2 is YFSETQ. The ends lost 0 bases at V and 5 bases at J; junction bases unmatched: 15. The CDR3 length is 19 residues. CDR3 bases: TGCGCCAGCAGCTTGGGGGTGAGGGGGCTAGCGGGAGCGGAAGATACGCAGTATTTT. It specifies CASSLGVRGLAGAEDTQYF.

V is TRBV7-9 and J is TRBJ2-5; D remains unclear. Between the trimmed V and J ends, which lost 1 base and 5 bases, there was a span of 17 bases. The CDR3 runs to 16 residues. CDR1 is SEHNR and CDR2 is FQNEAQ in the germline V gene (reference sequence). This chain's CDR3 is CASSLGSGPRMETQYF. CDR3 DNA sequence: TGTGCCAGCAGCTTAGGGTCCGGACCGCGGATGGAGACCCAGTACTTC.

The rearrangement uses TRBV14 and TRBJ2-7; 11 bases fit TRBD2. The CDR3 totals 15 residues. Germline V gene data show CDR1 as SGHDN and CDR2 as FVKESK. The ends lost 1 base at V and 6 bases at J; junction bases unmatched: 5. As DNA, the CDR3 is TGTGCCAGCAGCCAAGTCCCTAGCGGGAGGTTCGAGCAGTACTTC. Translation gives CASSQVPSGRFEQYF.

This rearrangement joins TRBV11-2 to TRBJ2-3; 10 bases are a match to TRBD2. The V segment lost 4 bases and the J segment 5 bases; nucleotides outside the gene matches: 6. CDR3 size: 15 residues. Germline assignment: CDR1 SGHAT and CDR2 FQNNGV. The CDR3 coding sequence is TGTGCCAGCAGCTGGCTAGCGGGAGAGCAAGATACGCAGTATTTT. Protein: CASSWLAGEQDTQYF.

The chain links TRBV5-6 to TRBJ1-2; D might be TRBD1 (5 bases). The germline CDR1 and CDR2 sequences are SGHDT and YYEEEE. Trimming pared 4 bases from V and 1 base from J, leaving 14 bases between. This CDR3 comprises 15 residues. CDR3 protein: CASSLNGDFNYGYTF. As DNA, the CDR3 is TGTGCCAGCAGCCTAAATGGGGACTTTAACTATGGCTACACCTTC.